This T cell receptor (beta chain) was documented in a study of vaccination and CD4 T cells after COVID-19. Sequence data for DNA of cultured CD4+ T cells were generated by the Oncomine TCR Beta short-read assay. MiXCR, run by TCRdb on the PCR reads, gives a single entry per CDR3 protein. The sample carries 10,000 to 15,000 distinct CDR3 sequences, approximately 60% recorded once. Note on this clonotype: What it binds is unknown.

The treatment is: roughly ten-day PBMC culture with coronavirus spike peptide pools or control peptides (ViraFEST assay). Antigen-specific T cells were expanded with peptide pools by ViraFEST, and TCRs were then sequenced. The V and J ends lost 6 bases and 7 bases, in that order; junction bases with no gene match: 13. The length of the CDR3 is 17 residues. Germline lookup yields CDR1 LNHDA and CDR2 SQIVND (reference sequence). This sequence joins TRBV19 and TRBJ2-1; 12 bases fit TRBD2. Sequencing used CD4+ T cells from blood, cultured in vitro. The sequence came from a human donor who had recovered from COVID-19. CDR3 nucleotides: TGTGCCAGTAGACGGGAGGCTAGCGGGAGGGTGCCGAATGAGCAGTTCTTC. Amino acids: CASRREASGRVPNEQFF.